This is a list of T cell receptor beta chains from one sample in a study of somatic mutations in cytotoxic T cells in rheumatoid arthritis. Produced via immunoSEQ multiplex PCR; TCRdb's table is partial and in-frame only. The sample has roughly 18,000 clones; about 80% are singletons. Sequenced sample: CD8+ T cells sorted from blood. Receptors were obtained from a man younger than 30 with rheumatoid arthritis. Each CDR3 is given with its conserved first and last residue. A D gene is named only where the DNA matches it firmly. Size tells how often a clone was seen (once, few, many) or the class of an expanded clone, and some rows leave it out.

size	J	D	V	CDR3	DNA
few	TRBJ2-6	TRBD2	TRBV15	CATSRERGSGANVLTF	TGTGCCACCAGCAGAGAGCGGGGGTCCGGGGCCAACGTCCTGACTTTC
-	TRBJ2-1	TRBD1	TRBV7-9	CASSSGTGEYNEQFF	TGTGCCAGCAGCTCAGGGACAGGGGAATACAATGAGCAGTTCTTC
-	TRBJ2-7	TRBD2	TRBV28	CASSFPASGGLVSYEQYF	TGTGCCAGCAGTTTTCCGGCTAGCGGGGGGTTGGTCTCCTACGAGCAGTACTTC
once	TRBJ1-4	-	TRBV7-8	CASSSPRDFEKLFF	TGTGCCAGCAGCTCCCCCCGCGACTTTGAAAAACTGTTTTTT
few	TRBJ1-1	-	TRBV29-1	CSADFDRNTEAFF	TGCAGCGCCGATTTTGACAGGAACACTGAAGCTTTCTTT
-	TRBJ1-1	-	TRBV9	CASSAEAGTNTEAFF	TGTGCCAGCAGCGCAGAAGCAGGGACGAACACTGAAGCTTTCTTT
once	TRBJ1-3	-	TRBV6-1	CASRMVGSGNTIYF	TGTGCCAGCAGGATGGTGGGCTCTGGAAACACCATATATTTT
few	TRBJ1-5	-	TRBV15	CATSGPKGLSNQPQHF	TGTGCCACCAGCGGACCCAAGGGGCTCAGCAATCAGCCCCAGCATTTT
-	TRBJ1-1	TRBD1	TRBV6-5	CASSYGGQGITEAFF	TGTGCCAGCAGTTACGGGGGACAGGGAATCACTGAAGCTTTCTTT
-	TRBJ2-1	TRBD2	TRBV7-9	CASSLGLAGVSSSYNEQFF	TGTGCCAGCAGCTTAGGACTAGCGGGGGTCTCGAGCTCCTACAATGAGCAGTTCTTC
-	TRBJ2-7	-	TRBV5-6	CASSLGVGEGFHEQYF	TGTGCCAGCAGCTTGGGGGTGGGTGAGGGGTTCCACGAGCAGTACTTC
-	TRBJ2-1	-	TRBV4-3	CASSQSAETGAGAEQFF	TGCGCCAGCAGCCAATCGGCCGAGACAGGGGCGGGGGCTGAGCAGTTCTTC
-	TRBJ1-1	-	TRBV6-5	CASSLTDGRTEAFF	TGTGCCAGCAGCCTTACTGACGGGAGAACTGAAGCTTTCTTT
-	TRBJ1-1	TRBD1	TRBV5-4	CASSSGTANTEAFF	TGTGCCAGCAGCTCCGGGACAGCGAACACTGAAGCTTTCTTT
-	TRBJ1-6	TRBD1	TRBV4-1	CASSAAGTDGPNSPLHF	TGCGCCAGCAGCGCGGCCGGGACAGACGGTCCAAATTCACCCCTCCACTTT
-	TRBJ2-3	-	TRBV4-2	CASSQGGDTQYF	TGTGCCAGCAGCCAAGGGGGGGATACGCAGTATTTT
-	TRBJ2-7	-	TRBV5-6	CASSPWTVGYEQYF	TGTGCCAGCAGCCCGTGGACGGTCGGCTACGAGCAGTACTTC
-	TRBJ2-3	TRBD2	TRBV7-9	CASSGTSGGSGTDTQYF	TGTGCCAGCAGCGGAACTAGCGGGGGTTCTGGAACAGATACGCAGTATTTT
-	TRBJ2-7	-	TRBV6-6	CASSPGGVYEQYF	TGTGCCAGCAGCCCAGGGGGGGTCTACGAGCAGTACTTC
-	TRBJ2-3	TRBD2	TRBV6-5	CASSFLAGGSTDTQYF	TGTGCCAGCAGTTTCCTAGCGGGGGGAAGCACAGATACGCAGTATTTT